The 11 T cell receptor beta chains reported below all come from one sample, sequenced in a study of T cell repertoires in cytomegalovirus infection. TCRdb reprocessed the reads with MiXCR, giving one entry per CDR3 protein. The table lists about 890,000 distinct CDR3 sequences, 31% of them singletons, with over 13% in the top ten. Their recognized antigens are unknown. This material consisted of cultured CD8+ T cells from PBMCs, taken from culture after CMV antigen stimulation. The receptors here all came from a human donor in good health (CMV status not recorded). Some clones in this sample may be carry-over from other donors' samples.

This chain uses TRBV4-1 with TRBJ2-7; tentative D call: TRBD1 (5 bases). CDR3 length: 16 residues. Germline CDR1 is MGHRA and CDR2 is YSYEKL. The V end was cut by 1 base, the J end by 0 bases, with 13 bases between. The CDR3 region is CASSQGGFLNSYEQYF. The DNA for the CDR3 is TGCGCCAGCAGCCAAGGGGGCTTTTTGAACTCCTACGAGCAGTACTTC.

This clonotype was detected only a few times. This chain uses TRBV6-1 with TRBJ2-7; perhaps TRBD2 as D (7 bases). Looked up from germline, CDR1 is MNHNS and CDR2 is SASEGT. V was trimmed by 7 bases and J by 4 bases, leaving 20 bases between them. This CDR3 comprises 15 residues. The CDR3: CASTRGAPRLYEQYF. CDR3 coding DNA: TGTGCCAGCACCCGGGGGGCACCAAGATTGTACGAGCAGTACTTC.

This clonotype was detected many times. The gene calls are TRBV6-5 and TRBJ1-1; D not resolved. Germline lookup yields CDR1 MNHEY and CDR2 SVGAGI. This CDR3 is 14 amino acids long. V was cut by 2 bases and J by 0 bases, with 7 bases left in between. CDR3: CASSYRTVNTEAFF. CDR3 bases: TGTGCCAGCAGTTACCGGACCGTGAACACTGAAGCTTTCTTT.

The J gene is TRBJ2-2, the V gene TRBV30; 12 bases match TRBD1. The CDR3 loop spans 16 amino acids. Looked up from germline, CDR1 is GTSNPN and CDR2 is SVGIG (reference sequence). Trimming removed 2 bases from V and 7 bases from J; junction bases left unmatched: 8. The chain's CDR3 is CAWSRSGQGADGELFF. Here the CDR3 DNA reads TGTGCCTGGAGTCGTTCGGGACAGGGGGCAGACGGGGAGCTGTTTTTT.

This clonotype has more than one count but fewer than ten. The CDR3 loop is CASSLGGRGLHTDTQYF. In DNA, the CDR3 is TGTGCCAGCAGCTTGGGCGGACGGGGACTCCACACAGATACGCAGTATTTT. The chain has TRBV7-9 and TRBJ2-3, with TRBD2 as a possible D gene (6 bases). Trimming left V 3 bases short and J 2 bases short, with 18 bases between. CDR3 length: 17 amino acids. The germline V gene encodes CDR1 SEHNR and CDR2 FQNEAQ (reference sequence).

CDR3 in DNA: TGCAGTGCTACAAACCGGGACAGGGCCACAGATACGCAGTATTTT. Translating it yields CSATNRDRATDTQYF. This sequence joins TRBV20-1 and TRBJ2-3, with TRBD1 matching 9 bases. This CDR3 has 15 residues. The germline gives CDR1 DFQATT, CDR2 SNEGSKA (reference sequence). After removal of 4 bases from V and 2 bases from J, the junction contained 7 bases not matched to a gene.

The chain couples TRBV4-3 to TRBJ1-1, with a weak D call TRBD1 (5 bases). From germline, CDR1 is LGHNA and CDR2 YSLEER. The CDR3 totals 15 residues. Trimming cost V 3 bases and J 1 base, with 12 bases left between them. Here the CDR3 reads CASSHLGQRNTEAFF. CDR3 bases: TGCGCCAGCAGCCACTTGGGGCAGCGGAACACTGAAGCTTTCTTT.

This clonotype has more than one count but fewer than ten. The chain couples TRBV2 to TRBJ2-7; weak D call: TRBD2 (6 bases). Trimming stripped 1 base from V and 6 bases from J, with 13 bases between. Germline V gene data show CDR1 as SNHLY and CDR2 as FYNNEI. The CDR3 spans 14 residues. The DNA of the CDR3 is TGTGCCAGCAGTGAAGGGGCTAGCGTAAGCGAGCAGTACGTC. This codes for CASSEGASVSEQYV.

The chain couples TRBV4-1 to TRBJ2-5, with 10 positions matching TRBD1. Losses at the gene ends were 4 bases for V and 1 base for J; bases not matched to a gene: 6. This CDR3 contains 16 residues. CDR1 is MGHRA and CDR2 is YSYEKL in the germline V gene. Here the CDR3 DNA reads TGCGCCAGCAGCCCCAGGGACAGGGGCCGCCAAGAGACCCAGTACTTC. Protein: CASSPRDRGRQETQYF.

J is TRBJ2-7 and V is TRBV27; 8 bases are shared with TRBD1. The CDR3 has 12 amino acids. Trimming at V came to 6 bases and at J to 6 bases, leaving 4 bases not matched to a gene. The germline V gene encodes CDR1 MNHEY and CDR2 SMNVEV (reference sequence). This chain's CDR3 is CASRTGGVEQYF. Written as DNA, the CDR3 is TGTGCCAGCAGAACAGGGGGTGTCGAGCAGTACTTC.

This rearrangement joins TRBV20-1 to TRBJ2-1; 8 positions match TRBD2. V was clipped by 2 bases and J by 8 bases; unmatched bases: 14. This CDR3 region has 16 residues. The germline V gene has CDR1 DFQATT and CDR2 SNEGSKA (reference sequence). The CDR3 bases are TGCAGTGCTAGACTCGAGGGGGGCGCCGGGAGGGATGAGCAGTTCTTC. Translation gives CSARLEGGAGRDEQFF.